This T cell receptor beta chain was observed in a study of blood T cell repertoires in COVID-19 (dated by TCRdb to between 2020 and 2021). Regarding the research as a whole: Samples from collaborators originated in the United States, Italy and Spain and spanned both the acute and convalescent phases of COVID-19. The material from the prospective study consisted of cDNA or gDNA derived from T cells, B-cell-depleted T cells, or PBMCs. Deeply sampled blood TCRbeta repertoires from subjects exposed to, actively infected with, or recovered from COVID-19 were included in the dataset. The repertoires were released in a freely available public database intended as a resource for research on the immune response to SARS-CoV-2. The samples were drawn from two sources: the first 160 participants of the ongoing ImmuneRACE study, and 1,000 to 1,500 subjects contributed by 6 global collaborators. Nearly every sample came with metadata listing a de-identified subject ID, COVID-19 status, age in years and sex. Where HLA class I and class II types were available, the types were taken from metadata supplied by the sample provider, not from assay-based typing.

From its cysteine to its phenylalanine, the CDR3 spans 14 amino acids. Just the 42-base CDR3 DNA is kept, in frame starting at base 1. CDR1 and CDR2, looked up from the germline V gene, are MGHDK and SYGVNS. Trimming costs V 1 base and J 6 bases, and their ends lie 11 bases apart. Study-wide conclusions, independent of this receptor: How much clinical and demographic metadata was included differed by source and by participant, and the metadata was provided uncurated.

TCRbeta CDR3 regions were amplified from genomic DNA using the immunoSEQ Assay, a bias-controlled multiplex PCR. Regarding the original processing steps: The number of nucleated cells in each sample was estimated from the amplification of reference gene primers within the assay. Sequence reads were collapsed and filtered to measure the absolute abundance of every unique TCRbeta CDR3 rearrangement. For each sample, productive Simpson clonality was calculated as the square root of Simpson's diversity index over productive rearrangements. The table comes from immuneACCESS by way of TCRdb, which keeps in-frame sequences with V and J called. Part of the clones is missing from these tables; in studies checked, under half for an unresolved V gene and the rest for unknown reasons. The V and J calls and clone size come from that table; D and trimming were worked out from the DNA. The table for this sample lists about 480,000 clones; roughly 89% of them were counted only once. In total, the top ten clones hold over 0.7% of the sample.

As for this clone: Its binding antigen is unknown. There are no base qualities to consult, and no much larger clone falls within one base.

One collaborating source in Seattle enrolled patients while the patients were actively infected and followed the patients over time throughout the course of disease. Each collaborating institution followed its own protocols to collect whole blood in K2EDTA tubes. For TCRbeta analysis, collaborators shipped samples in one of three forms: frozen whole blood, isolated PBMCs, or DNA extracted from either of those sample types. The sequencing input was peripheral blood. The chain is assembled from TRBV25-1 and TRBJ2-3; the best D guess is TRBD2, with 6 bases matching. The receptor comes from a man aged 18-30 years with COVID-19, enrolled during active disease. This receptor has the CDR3 CASSEFGGWDTQYF. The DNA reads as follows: TGTGCCAGCAGTGAATTCGGGGGATGGGATACGCAGTATTTT. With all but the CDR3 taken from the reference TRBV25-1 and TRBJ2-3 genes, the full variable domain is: EADIYQTPRYLVIGTGKKITLECSQTMGHDKMYWYQQDPGMELHLIHYSYGVNSTEKGDLSSESTVSRIRTEHFPLTLESARPSHTSQYLCASSEFGGWDTQYFGPGTRLTVL.